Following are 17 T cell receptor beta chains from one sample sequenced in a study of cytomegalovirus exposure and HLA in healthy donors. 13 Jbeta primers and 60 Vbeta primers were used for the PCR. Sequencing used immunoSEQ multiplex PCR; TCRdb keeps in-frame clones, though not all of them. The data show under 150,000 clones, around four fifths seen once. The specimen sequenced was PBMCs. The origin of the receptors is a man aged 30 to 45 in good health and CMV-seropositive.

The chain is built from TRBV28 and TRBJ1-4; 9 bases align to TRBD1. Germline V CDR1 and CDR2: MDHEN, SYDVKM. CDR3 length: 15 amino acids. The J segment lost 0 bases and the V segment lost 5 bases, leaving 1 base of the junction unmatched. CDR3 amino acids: CASSTGGATNEKLFF. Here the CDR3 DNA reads TGTGCCAGCAGTACAGGGGGCGCAACTAATGAAAAACTGTTTTTT.

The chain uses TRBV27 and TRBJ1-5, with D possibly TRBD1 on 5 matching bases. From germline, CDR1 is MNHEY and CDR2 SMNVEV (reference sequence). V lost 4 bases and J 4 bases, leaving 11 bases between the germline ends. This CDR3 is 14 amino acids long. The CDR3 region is CASSSGLLNQPQHF. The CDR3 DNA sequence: TGTGCCAGCAGTTCGGGACTGTTAAATCAGCCCCAGCATTTT.

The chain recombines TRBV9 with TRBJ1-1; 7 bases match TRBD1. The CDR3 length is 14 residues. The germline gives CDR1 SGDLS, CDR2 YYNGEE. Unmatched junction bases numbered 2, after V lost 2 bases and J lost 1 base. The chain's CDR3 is CASSVGQRNTEAFF. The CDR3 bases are TGTGCCAGCAGCGTGGGACAGAGGAACACTGAAGCTTTCTTT.

CDR3 protein: CASSPGQIYEQYF. In DNA form, the CDR3 reads TGCGCCAGCAGCCCCGGACAGATCTACGAGCAGTACTTC. V usage is TRBV5-1 and J usage is TRBJ2-7; weak D call: TRBD1 (6 bases). CDR3 size: 13 residues. V was trimmed by 4 bases and J by 3 bases, leaving 11 bases between them. Germline CDR1 reads SGHRS; CDR2 reads YFSETQ.

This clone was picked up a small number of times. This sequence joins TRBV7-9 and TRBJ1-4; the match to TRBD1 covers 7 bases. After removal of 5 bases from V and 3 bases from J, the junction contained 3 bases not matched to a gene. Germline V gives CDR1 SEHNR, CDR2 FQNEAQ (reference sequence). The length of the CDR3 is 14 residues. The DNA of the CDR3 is TGTGCCAGCAGCCCGGGACAGCCTAATGAAAAACTGTTTTTT. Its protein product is CASSPGQPNEKLFF.

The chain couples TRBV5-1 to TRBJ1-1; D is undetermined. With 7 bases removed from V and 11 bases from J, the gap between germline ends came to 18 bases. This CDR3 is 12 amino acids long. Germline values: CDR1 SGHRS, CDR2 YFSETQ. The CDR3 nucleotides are TGCGCCAGCGGACCCCCGGGTGAGCGGGCTTTCTTT. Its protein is CASGPPGERAFF.

The CDR3: CASSEAGAGGYTF. CDR3 nucleotides: TGTGCCAGCAGTGAGGCAGGGGCGGGTGGCTACACCTTC. V usage is TRBV2 and J usage is TRBJ1-2, with D perhaps TRBD1 (6 bases). The CDR3 runs 13 residues. Deletions cut 3 bases from V and 7 bases from J, with 12 bases between. Germline V gene data show CDR1 as SNHLY and CDR2 as FYNNEI.

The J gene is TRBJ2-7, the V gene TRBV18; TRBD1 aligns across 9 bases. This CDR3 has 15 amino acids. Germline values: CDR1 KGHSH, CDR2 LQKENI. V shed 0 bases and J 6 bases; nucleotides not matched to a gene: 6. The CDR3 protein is CASSPPPGTGSEQYF. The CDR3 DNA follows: TGTGCCAGCTCACCACCCCCGGGGACAGGGAGCGAGCAGTACTTC.

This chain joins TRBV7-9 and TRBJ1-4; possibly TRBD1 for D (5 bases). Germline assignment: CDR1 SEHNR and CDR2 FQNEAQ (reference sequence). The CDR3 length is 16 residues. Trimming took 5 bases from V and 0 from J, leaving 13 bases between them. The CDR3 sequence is CASSRDGGSTNEKLFF. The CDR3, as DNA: TGTGCCAGCAGCCGGGACGGGGGTTCAACTAATGAAAAACTGTTTTTT.

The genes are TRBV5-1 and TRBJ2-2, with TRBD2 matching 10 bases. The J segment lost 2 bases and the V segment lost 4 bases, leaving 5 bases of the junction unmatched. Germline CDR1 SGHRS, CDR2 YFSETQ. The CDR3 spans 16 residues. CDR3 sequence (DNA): TGCGCCAGCAGCGCTCTAGCGGGAGTTAACACCGGGGAGCTGTTTTTT. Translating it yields CASSALAGVNTGELFF.

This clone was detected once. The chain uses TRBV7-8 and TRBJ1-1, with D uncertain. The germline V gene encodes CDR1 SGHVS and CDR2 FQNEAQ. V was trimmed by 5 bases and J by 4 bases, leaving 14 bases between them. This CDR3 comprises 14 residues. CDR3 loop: CASSTKGDSTEAFF. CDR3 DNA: TGTGCCAGCAGCACAAAAGGAGACTCCACTGAAGCTTTCTTT.

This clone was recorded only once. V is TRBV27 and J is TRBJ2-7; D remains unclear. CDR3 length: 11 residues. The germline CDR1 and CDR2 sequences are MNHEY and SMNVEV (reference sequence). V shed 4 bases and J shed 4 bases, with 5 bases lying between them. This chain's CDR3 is CASSSKYEQYF. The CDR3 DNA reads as TGTGCCAGCAGTTCCAAATACGAGCAGTACTTC.

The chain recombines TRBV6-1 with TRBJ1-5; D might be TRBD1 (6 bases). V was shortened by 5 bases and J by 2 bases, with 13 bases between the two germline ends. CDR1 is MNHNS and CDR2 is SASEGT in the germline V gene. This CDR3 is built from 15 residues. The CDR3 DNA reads TGTGCCAGCAGTAGAGAGGGGGTGGGCAATCAGCCCCAGCATTTT. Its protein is CASSREGVGNQPQHF.

CDR3 DNA: TGTGCCAGTAGTCGAGGGTCCGCCCCAGAGACCCAGTACTTC. Amino acid sequence: CASSRGSAPETQYF. The V and J genes are TRBV19 and TRBJ2-5, with a tentative D call TRBD2 (5 bases). Germline lookup yields CDR1 LNHDA and CDR2 SQIVND (reference sequence). This CDR3 spans 14 amino acids. V lost 5 bases and J 4 bases, leaving 14 bases between the germline ends.

CDR3 in amino acids: CASSEQVQGAQPQHF. The CDR3 bases are TGTGCCAGCAGTGAACAGGTACAGGGCGCTCAGCCCCAGCATTTT. The V gene is TRBV6-1, the J gene TRBJ1-5, with D possibly matching TRBD1 (6 bases). Trimming cost V 2 bases and J 6 bases, with 14 bases left between them. This CDR3 is 15 amino acids long. Per germline, CDR1 MNHNS and CDR2 SASEGT.

The CDR3 reads CASSVRPENIQYF. CDR3 coding DNA: TGTGCCAGTAGTGTTCGTCCTGAAAACATTCAGTACTTC. The chain is built from TRBV19 and TRBJ2-4; D unclear. V lost 5 bases, J lost 5 bases, and 10 bases lay in between. CDR3 length equals 13 residues. Germline V lookup: CDR1 LNHDA, CDR2 SQIVND (reference sequence).

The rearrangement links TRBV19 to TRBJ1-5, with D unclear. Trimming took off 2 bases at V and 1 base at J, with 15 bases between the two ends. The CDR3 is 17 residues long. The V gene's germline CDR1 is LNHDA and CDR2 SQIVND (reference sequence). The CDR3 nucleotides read TGTGCCAGTAGTATAAGGGCGGAGAAGCGGAGCAATCAGCCCCAGCATTTT. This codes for CASSIRAEKRSNQPQHF.